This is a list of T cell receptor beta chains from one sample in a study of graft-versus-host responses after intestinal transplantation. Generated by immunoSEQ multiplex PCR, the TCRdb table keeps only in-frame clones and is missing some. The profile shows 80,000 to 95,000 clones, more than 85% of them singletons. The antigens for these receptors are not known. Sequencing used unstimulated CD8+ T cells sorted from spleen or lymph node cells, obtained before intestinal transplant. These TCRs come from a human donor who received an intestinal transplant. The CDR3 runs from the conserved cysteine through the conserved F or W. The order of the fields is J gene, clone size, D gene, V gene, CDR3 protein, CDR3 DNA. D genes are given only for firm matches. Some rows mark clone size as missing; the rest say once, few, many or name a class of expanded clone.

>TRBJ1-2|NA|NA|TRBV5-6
CASSLLQGIFYGYTF
TGTGCCAGCAGCTTGTTGCAGGGGATCTTCTATGGCTACACCTTC
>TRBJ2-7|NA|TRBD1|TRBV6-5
CASSYGTGGYEQYF
TGTGCCAGCAGTTACGGGACAGGAGGATACGAGCAGTACTTC
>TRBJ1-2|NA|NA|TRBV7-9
CASSPWGGDHYGYTF
TGTGCCAGCAGCCCCTGGGGGGGCGACCACTATGGCTACACCTTC
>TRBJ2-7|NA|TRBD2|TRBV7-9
CASSLAGQGHGGSYEQYF
TGTGCCAGCAGCTTAGCTGGGCAGGGTCACGGGGGGTCCTACGAGCAGTACTTC
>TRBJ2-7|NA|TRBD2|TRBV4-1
CASSQDRGGLNEQYF
TGCGCCAGCAGCCAAGACCGGGGGGGCCTAAACGAGCAGTACTTC
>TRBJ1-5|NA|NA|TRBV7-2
CASSLESSGQPQHF
TGTGCCAGCAGCTTAGAATCAAGCGGGCAGCCCCAGCATTTT
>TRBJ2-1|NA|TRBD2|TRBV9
CASSGGGYNEQFF
TGTGCCAGCAGTGGCGGGGGGTACAATGAGCAGTTCTTC
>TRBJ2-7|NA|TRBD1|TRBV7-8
CASSSTRQGYEQYF
TGTGCCAGCAGCTCCACCCGACAGGGCTACGAGCAGTACTTC
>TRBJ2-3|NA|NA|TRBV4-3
CASSQDRSEADTQYF
TGCGCCAGCAGCCAAGATAGATCTGAGGCGGATACGCAGTATTTT
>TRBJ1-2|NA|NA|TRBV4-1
CASSQDTQEAYGYTF
TGCGCCAGCAGCCAAGACACCCAAGAGGCCTATGGCTACACCTTC
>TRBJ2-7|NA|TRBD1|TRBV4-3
CASSQEPLTGDGDYEQYF
TGCGCCAGCAGCCAAGAACCCCTGACAGGGGACGGGGACTACGAGCAGTACTTC
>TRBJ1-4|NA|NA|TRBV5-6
CASSPGGGNYEKLFF
TGTGCCAGCAGCCCCGGGGGGGGAAACTATGAAAAACTGTTTTTT
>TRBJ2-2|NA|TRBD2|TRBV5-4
CASSFKAGGRTGELFF
TGTGCCAGCAGCTTCAAAGCGGGGGGGCGCACCGGGGAGCTGTTTTTT
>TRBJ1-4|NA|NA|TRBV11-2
CASSFWEGGANEKLFF
TGTGCCAGCAGCTTCTGGGAGGGGGGGGCTAATGAAAAACTGTTTTTT
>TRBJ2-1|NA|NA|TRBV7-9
CASSIDSLAMRHNEQFF
TGTGCCAGCAGCATAGACTCCCTAGCGATGCGTCACAATGAGCAGTTCTTC
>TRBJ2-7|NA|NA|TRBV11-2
CASSLGDRTYEQYF
TGTGCCAGCAGCTTGGGTGACAGAACCTACGAGCAGTACTTC
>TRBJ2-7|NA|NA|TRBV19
CASSIAGGGTYEQYF
TGTGCCAGTAGTATAGCGGGTGGGGGCACCTACGAGCAGTACTTC
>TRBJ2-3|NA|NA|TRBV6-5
CASSHGGGALDTQYF
TGTGCCAGCAGTCACGGTGGGGGGGCCTTAGATACGCAGTATTTT
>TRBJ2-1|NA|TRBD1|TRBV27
CASRLTGTGGNEQFF
TGTGCCAGCAGGCTTACCGGGACAGGGGGCAATGAGCAGTTCTTC
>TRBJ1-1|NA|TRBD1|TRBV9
CASSVNPRTGLNTEAFF
TGTGCCAGCAGCGTAAACCCCCGGACAGGGCTGAACACTGAAGCTTTCTTT
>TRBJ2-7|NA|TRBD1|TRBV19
CASSGRDRAYEQYF
TGTGCCAGTAGTGGCCGGGACAGAGCCTACGAGCAGTACTTC
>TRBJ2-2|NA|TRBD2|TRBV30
CAWMSGGRAAGELFF
TGTGCCTGGATGAGCGGGGGCCGAGCGGCCGGGGAGCTGTTTTTT
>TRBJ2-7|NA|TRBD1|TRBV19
CASSDLGQGREQYF
TGTGCCAGTAGTGACCTCGGACAGGGAAGAGAGCAGTACTTC
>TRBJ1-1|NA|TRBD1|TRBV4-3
CASSQGTGVGTEAFF
TGCGCCAGCAGCCAAGGTACAGGGGTCGGAACTGAAGCTTTCTTT
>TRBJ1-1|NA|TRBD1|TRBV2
CASSEYAGTGANTEAFF
TGTGCCAGCAGTGAGTATGCCGGGACAGGGGCTAACACTGAAGCTTTCTTT
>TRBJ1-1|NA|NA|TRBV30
CAWRDMSTEAFF
TGTGCCTGGAGGGACATGAGCACTGAAGCTTTCTTT
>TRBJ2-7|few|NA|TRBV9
CASSVGQGTYEQYF
TGTGCCAGCAGCGTAGGGCAGGGGACCTACGAGCAGTACTTC
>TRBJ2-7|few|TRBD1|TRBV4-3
CASSQDRQGPYEQYF
TGCGCCAGCAGCCAAGATCGACAGGGGCCCTACGAGCAGTACTTC
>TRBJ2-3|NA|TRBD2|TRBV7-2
CASSLALAGGPGADTQYF
TGTGCCAGCAGCTTAGCTCTAGCGGGGGGGCCCGGCGCAGATACGCAGTATTTT
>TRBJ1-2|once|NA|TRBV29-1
CSVEVDSGGGYTF
TGCAGCGTCGAGGTGGACAGTGGTGGGGGCTACACCTTC
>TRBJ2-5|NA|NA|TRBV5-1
CASSNFLAETQYF
TGCGCCAGCAGCAATTTCTTAGCGGAGACCCAGTACTTC
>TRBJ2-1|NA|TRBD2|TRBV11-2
CASSFGTSLFF
TGTGCCAGCAGCTTCGGGACTAGTCTGTTCTTC
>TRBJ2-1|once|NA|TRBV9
CASSVGDSPSGQFF
TGTGCCAGCAGCGTAGGAGACTCTCCCTCGGGGCAGTTCTTC
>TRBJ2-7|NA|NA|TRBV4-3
CASSQEVRSYEQYF
TGCGCCAGCAGCCAAGAAGTGAGGTCCTACGAGCAGTACTTC
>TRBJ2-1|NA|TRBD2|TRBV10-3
CAISENPPSGYYNEQFF
TGTGCCATCAGTGAGAATCCCCCTAGCGGTTACTACAATGAGCAGTTCTTC
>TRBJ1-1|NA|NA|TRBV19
CASRDRGGGTEAFF
TGTGCCAGTAGGGACAGAGGGGGTGGAACTGAAGCTTTCTTT
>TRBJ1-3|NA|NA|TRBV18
CASSPSIRDNSGNTIYF
TGTGCCAGCTCACCAAGTATCCGGGACAACTCTGGAAACACCATATATTTT
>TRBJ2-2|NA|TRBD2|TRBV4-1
CASSRTSTEGTGELFF
TGCGCCAGCAGCCGGACTAGCACCGAGGGGACCGGGGAGCTGTTTTTT
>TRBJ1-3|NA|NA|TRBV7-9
CASSLEHTSGNTIYF
TGTGCCAGCAGCTTAGAACATACCTCTGGAAACACCATATATTTT
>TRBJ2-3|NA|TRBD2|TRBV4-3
CASSQETSGLSTDTQYF
TGCGCCAGCAGCCAAGAGACTAGCGGACTTAGCACAGATACGCAGTATTTT
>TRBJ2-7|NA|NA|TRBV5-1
CASSLAGGFEQYF
TGCGCCAGCAGCTTGGCCGGGGGTTTCGAGCAGTACTTC
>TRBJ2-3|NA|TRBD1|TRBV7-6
CASSFGQGGVDTQYF
TGTGCCAGCAGCTTTGGACAGGGAGGAGTAGATACGCAGTATTTT
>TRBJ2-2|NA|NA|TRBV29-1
CSAATATEYTGELFF
TGCAGCGCCGCTACCGCGACAGAGTACACCGGGGAGCTGTTTTTT
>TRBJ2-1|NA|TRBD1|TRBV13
CASSLYQDRSGVQFF
TGTGCCAGCAGCCTATACCAGGACAGGAGTGGGGTGCAGTTCTTC
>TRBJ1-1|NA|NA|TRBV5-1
CASSLARVNTEAFF
TGCGCCAGCAGCTTGGCCAGGGTGAACACTGAAGCTTTCTTT
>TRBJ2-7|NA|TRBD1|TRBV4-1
CASSQDLGQGSYEQYF
TGCGCCAGCAGCCAAGATCTGGGACAGGGGTCCTACGAGCAGTACTTC
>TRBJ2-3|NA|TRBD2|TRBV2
CASSEKGLAGGPPDTQYF
TGTGCCAGCAGTGAAAAAGGACTAGCGGGGGGGCCCCCAGATACGCAGTATTTT
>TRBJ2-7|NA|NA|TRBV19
CASSGGTDLYEQYF
TGTGCCAGTAGCGGCGGGACAGATCTCTACGAGCAGTACTTC
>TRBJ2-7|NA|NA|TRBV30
CACSQGSYEQYF
TGTGCCTGTTCACAGGGCTCCTACGAGCAGTACTTC
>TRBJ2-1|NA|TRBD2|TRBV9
CASSASGGSYNEQFF
TGTGCCAGCAGCGCTAGCGGGGGCTCCTACAATGAGCAGTTCTTC
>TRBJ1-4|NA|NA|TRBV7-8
CASSLWAGGNLNEKLFF
TGTGCCAGCAGCTTATGGGCCGGGGGAAACCTTAATGAAAAACTGTTTTTT
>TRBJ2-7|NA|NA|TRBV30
CAWSPGVSEQYF
TGTGCCTGGAGTCCAGGGGTTTCCGAGCAGTACTTC
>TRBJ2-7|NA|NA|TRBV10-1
CASSDSFGSYEQYF
TGCGCCAGCAGCGACAGCTTTGGCTCCTACGAGCAGTACTTC